This T cell receptor beta chain was found in a study of pediatric ulcerative colitis. Whole-study results and caveats: Blood samples from a couple of patients yielded substantially fewer templates and were excluded from blood-rectal overlap analysis. Blood-rectal clonal overlap within each person was significantly higher in ulcerative colitis patients than controls.

Notes on this clone: Its antigen is unknown.

Sequencing depth was up to 500,000 reads per sample. Some clones are missing from TCRdb's copy, which holds only in-frame ones; the method was immunoSEQ multiplex PCR. The table includes 17,000 or so clones, approximately 74% detected once. The rectum was sampled with one to two pinch biopsies at colonoscopy. The germline CDR1 and CDR2 sequences are SGHRS and YFSETQ. This CDR3 comprises 18 residues. V lost 0 bases and J lost 0, with 16 bases in between. The chain is built from TRBV5-1 and TRBJ1-3; D unclear. Sequences were obtained from gut tissue. This clonotype originated in a girl aged 5-17 years with moderate ulcerative colitis. CDR3 protein: CASSLAPVQPLSGNTIYF. The DNA for the CDR3 is TGCGCCAGCAGCTTGGCTCCAGTTCAACCTCTCTCTGGAAACACCATATATTTT.